The text below deals with one TCR beta chain. Its antigen is currently not known. Base qualities were left out, and no much larger clone turns up one base away. The immunoSEQ Assay, a bias-controlled multiplex PCR, was used to amplify TCRbeta CDR3 regions from genomic DNA. On the authors' methods: Nucleated cell counts per sample were estimated from amplification of reference gene primers within the assay. To quantify the absolute abundance of each unique TCRbeta CDR3 rearrangement, sequence reads were collapsed and filtered. For each sample, productive Simpson clonality was calculated as the square root of Simpson's diversity index over productive rearrangements. In TCRdb, the immuneACCESS table is reduced to in-frame sequences with V and J assigned. These tables do not hold every clone; where another copy was compared, an unresolved V gene accounts for under half, and the others remain unexplained. V and J calls and clone size are given by that table; D and trimming were obtained from the DNA. The sample table contains under 250,000 clones; only one count was recorded for nearly 95% of them. The ten biggest clones cover more than 0.65% of the sample.

One collaborating source in Seattle enrolled patients during active infection and followed them longitudinally through the course of disease. The collaborating institutions used their own protocols to collect whole blood in K2EDTA tubes. Collaborator samples were shipped for TCRbeta analysis as frozen whole blood, isolated PBMCs, or DNA extracted from either sample type. V is shortened by 0 bases, J by 0 bases, and the region joining them spans 8 bases. From cysteine to phenylalanine, the CDR3 is 16 amino acids long. Only the CDR3 DNA is retained, 48 bases long and in frame from the first base. Via the germline V gene (reference sequence), CDR1 is LNHDA and CDR2 SQIVND. The source of the sample is a study of blood T cell repertoires in COVID-19 (dated by TCRdb to about 2020). General notes on the study: The collaborator samples originated in the United States, Italy and Spain and spanned the acute and convalescent phases of COVID-19. A freely available public database, intended as a resource for researchers studying the immune response to SARS-CoV-2, is where the repertoires were released. Subjects who had been exposed to COVID-19, were actively infected with it, or had recovered from it provided the deeply sampled blood TCRbeta repertoires that made up the dataset. A de-identified subject ID, COVID-19 status, age in years and sex were almost always included in the sample metadata. Where HLA class I and class II types were available, the types were taken from metadata supplied by the sample provider, not from assay-based typing. The samples were drawn from two sources: the first 160 participants of the ongoing ImmuneRACE study, and fewer than 1,500 subjects contributed by 6 global collaborators. The material from the prospective study consisted of cDNA or gDNA derived from T cells, B-cell-depleted T cells, or PBMCs.

Overall results and qualifications from the work: Clinical and demographic metadata were provided uncurated, with the amount varying by source and participant.

Sample: peripheral blood. The receptor comes from a young man with COVID-19, enrolled during active disease. The chain uses TRBV19 and TRBJ1-4; the D gene assignment is ambiguous. The base sequence is TGTGCCAGTAGTATAGAGCAATCAGCAACTAATGAAAAACTGTTTTTT. Its amino acids are CASSIEQSATNEKLFF.